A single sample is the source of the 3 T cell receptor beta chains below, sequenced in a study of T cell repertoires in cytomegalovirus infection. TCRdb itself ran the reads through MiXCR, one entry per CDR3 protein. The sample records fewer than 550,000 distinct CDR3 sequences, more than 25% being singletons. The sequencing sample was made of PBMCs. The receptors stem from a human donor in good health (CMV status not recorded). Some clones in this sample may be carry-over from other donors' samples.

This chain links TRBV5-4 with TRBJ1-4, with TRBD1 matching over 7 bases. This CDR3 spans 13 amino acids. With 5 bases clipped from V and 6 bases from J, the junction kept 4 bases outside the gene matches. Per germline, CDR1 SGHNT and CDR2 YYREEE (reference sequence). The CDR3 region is CASSSGTDEKLFF. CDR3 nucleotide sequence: TGTGCCAGCAGTTCCGGGACAGATGAAAAACTGTTTTTT.

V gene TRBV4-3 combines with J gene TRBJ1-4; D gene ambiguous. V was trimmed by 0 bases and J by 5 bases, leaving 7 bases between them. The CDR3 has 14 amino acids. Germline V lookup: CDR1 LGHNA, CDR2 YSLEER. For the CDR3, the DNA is TGCGCCAGCAGCCAAGATTTCCCCAATGAAAAACTGTTTTTT. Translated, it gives CASSQDFPNEKLFF.

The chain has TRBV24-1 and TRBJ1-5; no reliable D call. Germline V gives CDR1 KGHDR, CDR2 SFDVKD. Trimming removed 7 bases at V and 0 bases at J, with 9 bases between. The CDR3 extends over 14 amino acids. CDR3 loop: CATSASGSNQPQHF. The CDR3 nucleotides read TGTGCCACCAGCGCATCAGGTAGCAATCAGCCCCAGCATTTT.